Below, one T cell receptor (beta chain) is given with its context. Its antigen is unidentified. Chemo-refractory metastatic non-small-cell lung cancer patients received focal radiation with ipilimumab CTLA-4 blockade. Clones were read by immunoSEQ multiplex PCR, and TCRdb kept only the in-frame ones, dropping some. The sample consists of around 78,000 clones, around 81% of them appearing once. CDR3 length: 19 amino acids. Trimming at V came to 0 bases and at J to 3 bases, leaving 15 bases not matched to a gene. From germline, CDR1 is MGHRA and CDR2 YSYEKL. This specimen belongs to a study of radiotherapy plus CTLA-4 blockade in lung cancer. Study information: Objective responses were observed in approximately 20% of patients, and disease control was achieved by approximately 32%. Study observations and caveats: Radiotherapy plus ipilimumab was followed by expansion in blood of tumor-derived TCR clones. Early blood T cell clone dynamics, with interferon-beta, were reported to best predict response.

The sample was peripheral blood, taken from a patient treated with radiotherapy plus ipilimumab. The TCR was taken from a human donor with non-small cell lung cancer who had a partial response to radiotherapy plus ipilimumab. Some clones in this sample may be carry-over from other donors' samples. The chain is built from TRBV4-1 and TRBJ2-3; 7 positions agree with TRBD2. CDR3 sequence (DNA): TGCGCCAGCAGCCAAGATCAGGGATTCGAGGTGGGGGGGACAGATACGCAGTATTTT. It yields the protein CASSQDQGFEVGGTDTQYF.